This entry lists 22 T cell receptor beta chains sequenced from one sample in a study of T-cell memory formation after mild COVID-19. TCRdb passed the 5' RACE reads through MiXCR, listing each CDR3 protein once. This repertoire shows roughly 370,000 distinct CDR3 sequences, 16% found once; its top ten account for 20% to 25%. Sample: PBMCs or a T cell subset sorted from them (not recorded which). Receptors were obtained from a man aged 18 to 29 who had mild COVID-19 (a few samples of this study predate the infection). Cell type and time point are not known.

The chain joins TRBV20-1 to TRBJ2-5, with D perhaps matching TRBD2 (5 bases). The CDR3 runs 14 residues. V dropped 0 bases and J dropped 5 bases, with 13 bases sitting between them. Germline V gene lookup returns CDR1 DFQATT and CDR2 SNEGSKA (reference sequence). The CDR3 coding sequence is TGCAGTGCTAGAGACCCCAGCGGCGGGGAGACCCAGTACTTC. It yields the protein CSARDPSGGETQYF.

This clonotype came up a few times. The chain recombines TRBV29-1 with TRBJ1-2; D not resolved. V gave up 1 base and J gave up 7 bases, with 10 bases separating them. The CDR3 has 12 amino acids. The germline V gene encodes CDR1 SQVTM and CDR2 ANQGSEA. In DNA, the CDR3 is TGCAGCGTTGAAGGAGGGTACCTTGGCTACACCTTC. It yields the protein CSVEGGYLGYTF.

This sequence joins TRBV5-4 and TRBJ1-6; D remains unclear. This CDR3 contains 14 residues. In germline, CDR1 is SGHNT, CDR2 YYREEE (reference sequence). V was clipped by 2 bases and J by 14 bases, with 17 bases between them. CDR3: CASSFGSETQALHF. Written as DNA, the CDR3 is TGTGCCAGCAGCTTCGGAAGCGAGACCCAAGCCCTCCACTTT.

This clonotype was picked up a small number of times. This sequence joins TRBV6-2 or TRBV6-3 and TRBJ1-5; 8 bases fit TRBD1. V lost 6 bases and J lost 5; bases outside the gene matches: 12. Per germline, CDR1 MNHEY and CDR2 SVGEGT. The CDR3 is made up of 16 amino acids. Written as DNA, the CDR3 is TGTGCCAGCAGCCAAGCCCTCACAGGGGGGGATCAGCCCCAGCATTTT. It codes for CASSQALTGGDQPQHF.

For the CDR3, the DNA is TGCGCCAGCAGCCCCCTCAGGACCACAGATACGCAGTATTTT. It encodes CASSPLRTTDTQYF. V is TRBV5-1 and J is TRBJ2-3; D unresolved. This CDR3 contains 14 residues. The germline V and J ends were trimmed by 4 bases and 2 bases, with 11 bases remaining between them. Germline CDR1 and CDR2: SGHRS and YFSETQ.

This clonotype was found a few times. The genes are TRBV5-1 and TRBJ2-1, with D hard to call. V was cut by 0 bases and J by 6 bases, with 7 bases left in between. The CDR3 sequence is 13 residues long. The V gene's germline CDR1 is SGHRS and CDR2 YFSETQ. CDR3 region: CASSLAAVNEQFF. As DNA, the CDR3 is TGCGCCAGCAGCTTGGCGGCAGTCAATGAGCAGTTCTTC.

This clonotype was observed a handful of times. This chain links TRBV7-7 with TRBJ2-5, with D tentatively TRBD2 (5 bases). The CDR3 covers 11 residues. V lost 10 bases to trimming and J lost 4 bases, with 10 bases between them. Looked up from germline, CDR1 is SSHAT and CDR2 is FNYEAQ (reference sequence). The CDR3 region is CATSGGETQYF. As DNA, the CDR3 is TGTGCCACTTCAGGAGGAGAGACCCAGTACTTC. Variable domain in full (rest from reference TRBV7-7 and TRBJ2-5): GAGVSQSPRYKVTKRGQDVTLRCDPISSHATLYWYQQALGQGPEFLTYFNYEAQPDKSGLPSDRFSAERPEGSISTLTIQRTEQRDSAMYRCATSGGETQYFGPGTRLLVL.

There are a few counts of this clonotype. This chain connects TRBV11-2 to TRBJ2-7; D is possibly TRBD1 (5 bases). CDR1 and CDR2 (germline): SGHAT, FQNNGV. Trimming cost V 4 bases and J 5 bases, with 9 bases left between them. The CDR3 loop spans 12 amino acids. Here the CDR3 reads CASSSRRDEQYV. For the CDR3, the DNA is TGTGCCAGCAGCTCTCGCAGGGACGAGCAGTACGTC.

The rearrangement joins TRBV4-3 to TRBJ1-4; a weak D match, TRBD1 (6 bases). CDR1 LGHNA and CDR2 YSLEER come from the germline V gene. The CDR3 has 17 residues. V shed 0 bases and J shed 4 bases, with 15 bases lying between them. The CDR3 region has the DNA TGCGCCAGCAGCCAAGAGTCCCCGACAGGTGATAATGAAAAACTGTTTTTT. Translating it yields CASSQESPTGDNEKLFF.

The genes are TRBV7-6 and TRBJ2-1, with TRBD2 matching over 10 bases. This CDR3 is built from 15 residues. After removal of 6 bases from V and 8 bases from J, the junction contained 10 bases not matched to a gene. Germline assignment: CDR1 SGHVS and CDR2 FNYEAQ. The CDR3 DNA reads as TGTGCCAGCAGTTTCTCAGCGGGGGGGCCGGATGAGCAGTTCTTC. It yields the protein CASSFSAGGPDEQFF.

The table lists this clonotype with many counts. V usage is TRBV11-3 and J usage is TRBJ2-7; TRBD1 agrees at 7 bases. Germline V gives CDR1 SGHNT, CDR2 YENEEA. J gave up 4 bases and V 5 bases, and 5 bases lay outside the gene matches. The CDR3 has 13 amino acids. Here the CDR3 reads CASSLDRDYEQYF. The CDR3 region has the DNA TGTGCCAGCAGCCTCGACAGGGATTACGAGCAGTACTTC.

CDR3 loop: CASSLQPTYEQYV. CDR3 DNA: TGTGCCAGCAGTTTACAGCCAACCTACGAGCAGTACGTC. This rearrangement joins TRBV28 to TRBJ2-7, with D uncertain. CDR1 and CDR2 (germline): MDHEN, SYDVKM. This CDR3 comprises 13 residues. V lost 2 bases and J 2 bases, leaving 7 bases between the germline ends.

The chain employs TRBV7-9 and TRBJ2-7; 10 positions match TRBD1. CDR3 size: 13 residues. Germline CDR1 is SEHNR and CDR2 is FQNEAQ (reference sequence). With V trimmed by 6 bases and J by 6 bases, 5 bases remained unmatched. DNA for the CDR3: TGTGCCAGCAGTTCGGGACAGGGGAGCGAGCAGTACGTC. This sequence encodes CASSSGQGSEQYV.

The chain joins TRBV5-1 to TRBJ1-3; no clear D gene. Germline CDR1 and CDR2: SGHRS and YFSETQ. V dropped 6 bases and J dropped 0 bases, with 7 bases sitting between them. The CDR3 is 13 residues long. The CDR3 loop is CASKVSSGNTIYF. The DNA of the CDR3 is TGCGCCAGCAAGGTCAGCTCTGGAAACACCATATATTTT. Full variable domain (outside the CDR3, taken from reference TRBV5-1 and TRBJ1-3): KAGVTQTPRYLIKTRGQQVTLSCSPISGHRSVSWYQQTPGQGLQFLFEYFSETQRNKGNFPGRFSGRQFSNSRSEMNVSTLELGDSALYLCASKVSSGNTIYFGEGSWLTVV.

CDR3 DNA sequence: TGCAGTGCCACGGGGGGATCCTATAATTCACCCCTCCACTTT. It is translated as CSATGGSYNSPLHF. The gene calls are TRBV20-1 and TRBJ1-6; D perhaps matches TRBD1 (5 bases). Trimming pared 6 bases from V and 1 base from J, leaving 10 bases between. The CDR3 is 14 residues long. Per the germline V gene, CDR1 is DFQATT and CDR2 is SNEGSKA (reference sequence).

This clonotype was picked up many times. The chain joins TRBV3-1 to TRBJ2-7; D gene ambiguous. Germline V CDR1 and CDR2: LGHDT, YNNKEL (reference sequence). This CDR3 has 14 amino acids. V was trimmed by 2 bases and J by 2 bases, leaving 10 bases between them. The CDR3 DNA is TGTGCCAGCAGCCAATGGGGTAGGACCTACGAGCAGTACTTC. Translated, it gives CASSQWGRTYEQYF.

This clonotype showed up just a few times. The CDR3 region is CASSHLRVGQGENTEAFF. For the CDR3, the DNA is TGTGCCAGCAGCCACCTAAGAGTCGGGCAGGGAGAGAACACTGAAGCTTTCTTT. The rearrangement links TRBV7-3 to TRBJ1-1; possibly TRBD1 for D (5 bases). Germline V gene sequence: CDR1 SGHTA, CDR2 FQGTGA. V gave up 5 bases and J gave up 1 base, with 23 bases separating them. The CDR3 length is 18 residues.

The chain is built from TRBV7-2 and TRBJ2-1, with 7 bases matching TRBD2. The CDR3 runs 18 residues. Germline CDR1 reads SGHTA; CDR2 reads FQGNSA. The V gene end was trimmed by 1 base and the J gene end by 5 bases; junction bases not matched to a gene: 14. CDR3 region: CASSLEYWRASGDNEQFF. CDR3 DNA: TGTGCCAGCAGCTTAGAATACTGGAGAGCTAGCGGAGACAATGAGCAGTTCTTC.

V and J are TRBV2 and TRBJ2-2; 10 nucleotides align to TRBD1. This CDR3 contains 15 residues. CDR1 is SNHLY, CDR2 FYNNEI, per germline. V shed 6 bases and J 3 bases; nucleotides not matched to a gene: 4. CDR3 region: CASSDRGPYTGELFF. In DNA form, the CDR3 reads TGTGCCAGCAGCGACAGGGGGCCTTACACCGGGGAGCTGTTTTTT. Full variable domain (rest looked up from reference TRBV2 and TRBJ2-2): EPEVTQTPSHQVTQMGQEVILRCVPISNHLYFYWYRQILGQKVEFLVSFYNNEISEKSEIFDDQFSVERPDGSNFTLKIRSTKLEDSAMYFCASSDRGPYTGELFFGEGSRLTVL.

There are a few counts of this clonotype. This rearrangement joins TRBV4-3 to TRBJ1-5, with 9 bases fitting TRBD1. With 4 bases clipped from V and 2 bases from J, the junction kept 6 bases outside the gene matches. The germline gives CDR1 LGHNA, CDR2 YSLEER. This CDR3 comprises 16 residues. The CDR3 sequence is CASSRDRGIGNQPQHF. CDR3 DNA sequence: TGCGCCAGCAGCCGTGACAGGGGGATTGGCAATCAGCCCCAGCATTTT.

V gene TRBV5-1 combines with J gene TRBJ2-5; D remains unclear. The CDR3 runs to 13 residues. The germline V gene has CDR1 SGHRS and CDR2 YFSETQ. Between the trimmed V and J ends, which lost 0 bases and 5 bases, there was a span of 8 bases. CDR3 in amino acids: CASSLAPVETQYF. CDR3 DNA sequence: TGCGCCAGCAGCTTGGCCCCAGTTGAGACCCAGTACTTC. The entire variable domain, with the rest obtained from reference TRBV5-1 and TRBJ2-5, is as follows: KAGVTQTPRYLIKTRGQQVTLSCSPISGHRSVSWYQQTPGQGLQFLFEYFSETQRNKGNFPGRFSGRQFSNSRSEMNVSTLELGDSALYLCASSLAPVETQYFGPGTRLLVL.

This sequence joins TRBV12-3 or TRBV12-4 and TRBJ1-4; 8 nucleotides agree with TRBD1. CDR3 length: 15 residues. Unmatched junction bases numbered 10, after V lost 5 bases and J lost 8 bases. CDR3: CASSPQGAVGEKLFF. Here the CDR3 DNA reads TGTGCCAGCAGTCCCCAGGGGGCTGTTGGAGAAAAACTGTTTTTT.